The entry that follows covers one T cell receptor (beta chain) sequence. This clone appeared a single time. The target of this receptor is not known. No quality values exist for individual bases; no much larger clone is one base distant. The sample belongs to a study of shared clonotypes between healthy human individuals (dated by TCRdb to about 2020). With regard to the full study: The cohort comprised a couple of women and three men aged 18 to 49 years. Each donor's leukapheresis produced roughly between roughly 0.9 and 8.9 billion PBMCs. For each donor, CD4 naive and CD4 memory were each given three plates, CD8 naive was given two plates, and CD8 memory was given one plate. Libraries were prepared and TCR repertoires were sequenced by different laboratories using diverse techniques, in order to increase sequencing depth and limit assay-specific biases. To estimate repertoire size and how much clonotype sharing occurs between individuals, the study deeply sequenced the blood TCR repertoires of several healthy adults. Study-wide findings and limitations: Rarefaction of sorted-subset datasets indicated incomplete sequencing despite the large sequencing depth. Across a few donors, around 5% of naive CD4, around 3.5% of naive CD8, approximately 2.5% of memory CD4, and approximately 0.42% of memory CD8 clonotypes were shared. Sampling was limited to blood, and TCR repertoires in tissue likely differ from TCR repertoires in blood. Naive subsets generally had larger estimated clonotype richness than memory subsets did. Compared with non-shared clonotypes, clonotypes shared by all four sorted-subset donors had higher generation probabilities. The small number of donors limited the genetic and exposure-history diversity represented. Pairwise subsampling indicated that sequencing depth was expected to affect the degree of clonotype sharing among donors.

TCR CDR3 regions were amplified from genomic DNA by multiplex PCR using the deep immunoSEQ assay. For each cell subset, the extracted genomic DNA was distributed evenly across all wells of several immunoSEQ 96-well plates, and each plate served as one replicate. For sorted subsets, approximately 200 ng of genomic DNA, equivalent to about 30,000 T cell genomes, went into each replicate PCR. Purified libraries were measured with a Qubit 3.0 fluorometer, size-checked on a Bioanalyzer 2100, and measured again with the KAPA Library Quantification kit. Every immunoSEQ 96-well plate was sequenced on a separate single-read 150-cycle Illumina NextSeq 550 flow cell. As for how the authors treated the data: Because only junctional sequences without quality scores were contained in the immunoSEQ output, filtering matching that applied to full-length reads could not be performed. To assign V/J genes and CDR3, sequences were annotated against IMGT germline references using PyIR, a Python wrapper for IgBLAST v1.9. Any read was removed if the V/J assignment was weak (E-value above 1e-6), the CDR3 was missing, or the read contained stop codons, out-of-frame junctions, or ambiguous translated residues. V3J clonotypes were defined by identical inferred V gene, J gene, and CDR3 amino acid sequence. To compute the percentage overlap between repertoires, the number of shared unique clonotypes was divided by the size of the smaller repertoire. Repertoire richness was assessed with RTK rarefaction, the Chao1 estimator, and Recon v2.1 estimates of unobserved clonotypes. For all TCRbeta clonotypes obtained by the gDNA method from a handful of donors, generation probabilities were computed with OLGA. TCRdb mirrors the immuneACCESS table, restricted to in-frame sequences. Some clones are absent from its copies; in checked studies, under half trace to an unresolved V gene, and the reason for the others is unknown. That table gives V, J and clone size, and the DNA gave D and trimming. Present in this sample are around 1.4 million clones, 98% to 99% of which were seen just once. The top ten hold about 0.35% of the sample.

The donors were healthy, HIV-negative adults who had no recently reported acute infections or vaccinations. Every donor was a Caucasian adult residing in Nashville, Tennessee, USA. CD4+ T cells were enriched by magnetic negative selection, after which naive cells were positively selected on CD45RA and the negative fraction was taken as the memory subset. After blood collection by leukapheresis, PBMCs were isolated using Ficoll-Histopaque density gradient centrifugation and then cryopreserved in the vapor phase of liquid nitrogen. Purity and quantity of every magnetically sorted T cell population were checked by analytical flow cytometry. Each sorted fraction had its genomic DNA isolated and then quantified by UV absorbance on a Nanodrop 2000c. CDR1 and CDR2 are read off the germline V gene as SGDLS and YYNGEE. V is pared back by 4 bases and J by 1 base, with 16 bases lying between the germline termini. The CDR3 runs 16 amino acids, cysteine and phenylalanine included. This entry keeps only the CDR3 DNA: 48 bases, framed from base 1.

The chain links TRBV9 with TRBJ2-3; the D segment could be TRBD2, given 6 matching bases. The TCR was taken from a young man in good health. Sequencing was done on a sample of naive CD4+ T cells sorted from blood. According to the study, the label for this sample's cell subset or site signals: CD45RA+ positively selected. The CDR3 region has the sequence CASSRGPGDGTDTQYF. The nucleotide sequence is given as TGTGCCAGCAGCCGCGGTCCGGGAGACGGCACAGATACGCAGTATTTT.